Shown below are 18 T cell receptor beta chains from a single sample sequenced in a study of CD8+CD57+ T cells in acquired aplastic anemia. Sequencing involved patients with CD8+CD57+ cell expansion previously shown by flow cytometry. The template used for profiling TCR beta VDJ and CDR3 was genomic DNA. TCRdb re-called the reads with MiXCR, one entry per CDR3 protein. This table has about 240,000 distinct CDR3 sequences, approximately 45% appearing once. Sequencing input: sorted CD4+, CD8+, or CD8+CD57+ T cells (not recorded which) from PBMCs. The receptors shown here come from a human donor with aplastic anemia.

This clonotype was seen a single time. Being one base from a much bigger clone, this may be a read error. The chain combines TRBV10-3 with TRBJ2-7, with 7 bases aligning to TRBD2. The germline V gene encodes CDR1 ENHRY and CDR2 SYGVKD. The CDR3 runs 14 residues. The CDR3 DNA follows: TGTGCCAGCAGTATGCTAGCGGAGAACAATGAGCAGTACTTC. It codes for CASSMLAENNEQYF.

The chain couples TRBV9 to TRBJ1-1; 9 bases line up with TRBD1. The germline gives CDR1 SGDLS, CDR2 YYNGEE. V lost 0 bases to trimming and J lost 5 bases; unmatched junction nucleotides: 11. The CDR3 extends over 17 amino acids. This CDR3 is CASSVGTQGAQNTEAFF. CDR3 DNA sequence: TGTGCCAGCAGCGTAGGTACACAGGGGGCCCAGAATACTGAAGCTTTCTTT.

The chain carries TRBV7-9 and TRBJ2-4; no reliable D call. Germline values: CDR1 SEHNR, CDR2 FQNEAQ (reference sequence). V lost 0 bases to trimming and J lost 5 bases, with 11 bases between them. This CDR3 comprises 15 residues. The chain's CDR3 is CASSLAQAAENIQYF. The CDR3 coding sequence is TGTGCCAGCAGCTTAGCGCAGGCTGCGGAAAACATTCAGTACTTC.

This clonotype turned up a few times. The chain has TRBV30 and TRBJ1-4; 10 nucleotides align to TRBD1. Germline V gene lookup returns CDR1 GTSNPN and CDR2 SVGIG (reference sequence). With V trimmed by 2 bases and J by 0 bases, 3 bases remained unmatched. The CDR3 length is 16 residues. The CDR3 DNA reads TGTGCCTGGAGTACCGGGACAGGGGCAACTAATGAAAAACTGTTTTTT. Translation: CAWSTGTGATNEKLFF.

Worth noting for this clonotype: The CDR3 ends on some other residue instead of the conserved phenylalanine or tryptophan, so this is likely a read error. The DNA is omitted, as the CDR3 cannot be located on it reliably, and the CDR3 follows TCRdb's listing. The rearrangement joins TRBV27 to TRBJ2-3; whether TRBD1, the table's D call, matches the DNA was not checked. Counting both end residues, the CDR3 totals 9 amino acids. Germline lookup yields CDR1 MNHEY and CDR2 SMNVEV (reference sequence). This chain's CDR3 is CASSLREGY.

A remark on this clonotype: A much larger clone sits a single nucleotide away, making a read error possible. The V and J genes are TRBV20-1 and TRBJ2-5; TRBD2 is a possible D gene (6 bases). CDR3 length: 14 residues. The germline V gene has CDR1 DFQATT and CDR2 SNEGSKA (reference sequence). Written as DNA, the CDR3 is TGCAGTGCGGGGGGAGGTCCTTTCCAAGAGGCCCAGTACTTC. It codes for CSAGGGPFQEAQYF.

The chain is built from TRBV7-2 and TRBJ1-4; D may be TRBD1 (6 bases). The germline V and J ends were trimmed by 0 bases and 8 bases, with 13 bases remaining between them. CDR1 is SGHTA and CDR2 is FQGNSA in the germline V gene. The CDR3 length is 15 residues. Here the CDR3 DNA reads TGTGCCAGCAGCTTAGCCTCAGGGGACGTGGAAAAACTGTTTTTT. Translation gives CASSLASGDVEKLFF.

This clonotype showed up just a few times. In DNA, the CDR3 is TGCAGTGCTAGAGACCCCTCGACTAGCGGGAGGGCCAACGACGAGCAGTACTTC. Protein product: CSARDPSTSGRANDEQYF. The chain combines TRBV20-1 with TRBJ2-7; 14 bases line up with TRBD2. Trimming cost V 0 bases and J 5 bases; bases outside gene matches: 12. The V gene's germline CDR1 is DFQATT and CDR2 SNEGSKA (reference sequence). The CDR3 consists of 18 residues.

Notes on this clonotype: This may stem from a read error, because a much larger clone lies one nucleotide away. The chain recombines TRBV6-5 with TRBJ1-4; D is unclear. Germline values: CDR1 MNHEY, CDR2 SVGAGI. V shed 2 bases and J shed 6 bases, with 7 bases lying between them. This CDR3 comprises 13 residues. CDR3 bases: TGTGCCAGCAGTTACGGCGGGGATGAAAAACTGTTTTTT. Translating gives CASSYGGDEKLFF.

This clonotype has a count of ten or more. The rearrangement links TRBV5-1 to TRBJ2-7; a weak D match, TRBD1 (5 bases). Germline V gives CDR1 SGHRS, CDR2 YFSETQ. Trimming removed 3 bases at V and 4 bases at J, with 20 bases between. This CDR3 comprises 16 residues. The CDR3 is CASSSTDISVWYEQYF. CDR3 nucleotide sequence: TGCGCCAGCAGCTCGACGGACATATCGGTATGGTACGAGCAGTACTTC.

Remarks on this clonotype: Germline and junction disagree at one end, which may indicate a read error. The rearrangement uses TRBV12-3 or TRBV12-4 and TRBJ1-2, with D possibly being TRBD1 (6 bases). The CDR3 has 13 amino acids. This CDR3 reads CASREDRSSGYAF. The CDR3 DNA sequence: TGTGCCAGCAGAGAGGACAGATCGAGTGGCTACGCCTTC.

This clonotype was detected only a few times. V gene TRBV11-2 combines with J gene TRBJ2-1; D is ambiguous. Trimming shortened V by 5 bases and J by 1 base, and 12 bases separated the two germline ends. Germline CDR1 and CDR2: SGHAT and FQNNGV. The CDR3 is made up of 15 amino acids. The CDR3 DNA follows: TGTGCCAGCAGCGGTACTCCAGGATCCTACAATGAGCAGTTCTTC. This translates into CASSGTPGSYNEQFF.

In this sample, this clonotype turned up many times. The V call is TRBV7-8, the J call TRBJ2-7; D is ambiguous. CDR1 and CDR2 from the germline V gene are SGHVS and FQNEAQ. The CDR3 extends over 16 amino acids. Trimming took 5 bases from V and 2 from J, leaving 19 bases between them. In DNA, the CDR3 is TGTGCCAGCAGCGCCTTCCACGGGTTTTCTACCTACGAGCAGTACTTC. Amino acids: CASSAFHGFSTYEQYF. The full variable domain, in which reference TRBV7-8 and TRBJ2-7 provide the parts outside the CDR3, is GAGVSQSPRYKVAKRGQDVALRCDPISGHVSLFWYQQALGQGPEFLTYFQNEAQLDKSGLPSDRFFAERPEGSVSTLKIQRTQQEDSAVYLCASSAFHGFSTYEQYFGPGTRLTVT.

This clonotype was detected ten times or more. The CDR3 bases are TGCAGTGCTAATCTCCCCAGCCTGGGACGCAGGGAACCTAGTGGCTACACCTTC. Protein sequence: CSANLPSLGRREPSGYTF. The chain couples TRBV20-1 to TRBJ1-2; the D gene is possibly TRBD1 (5 bases). Trimming removed 4 bases at V and 7 bases at J, with 31 bases between. In germline, CDR1 is DFQATT, CDR2 SNEGSKA (reference sequence). The CDR3 is 18 amino acids.

The CDR3 nucleotides are TGTGCCAGCAGTGTCGCGGGGGTGGAGCAGTACTTC. Its translation is CASSVAGVEQYF. The chain combines TRBV2 with TRBJ2-7, with TRBD2 identical over 7 bases. Per germline, CDR1 SNHLY and CDR2 FYNNEI. The CDR3 extends over 12 amino acids. J was trimmed by 7 bases and V by 4 bases; bases with no gene match: 4.

This sequence joins TRBV5-1 and TRBJ2-1, with 7 bases that match TRBD1. The length of the CDR3 is 13 residues. V trimming: 4 bases; J trimming: 4 bases; junction bases outside the gene matches: 2. Per germline, CDR1 SGHRS and CDR2 YFSETQ. CDR3: CASSQGQYNEQFF. The CDR3 DNA reads TGCGCCAGCAGCCAGGGACAGTACAATGAGCAGTTCTTC.

The chain links TRBV5-8 to TRBJ1-6; no firm D call. This CDR3 spans 14 amino acids. V gave up 0 bases and J gave up 9 bases, with 10 bases separating them. Germline V gene lookup returns CDR1 SGHTS and CDR2 YDEGEE. The CDR3: CASSLAGSGSPLHF. The CDR3 region has the DNA TGTGCCAGCAGCTTGGCAGGTAGTGGTTCACCCCTCCACTTT.

This clonotype appeared many times. The CDR3 DNA sequence: TGCAGTGCTAGAGAGGCTAGCGGGTCCTACTACCAAGAGACCCAGTACTTC. It encodes CSAREASGSYYQETQYF. The V and J genes are TRBV20-1 and TRBJ2-5; 8 bases agree with TRBD2. This CDR3 has 17 amino acids. Per the germline V gene, CDR1 is DFQATT and CDR2 is SNEGSKA (reference sequence). The junction had 9 bases not matched to a gene; V was cut back by 0 bases and J by 0 bases.